This T cell receptor beta chain was identified in a study of monozygotic twins with inflammatory bowel disease. Whole-study results and caveats: Healthy co-twins, by inverse Simpson, had higher TCRbeta diversity than their siblings with IBD. IBD patients shared fewer clonotypes with others than healthy twins, especially with disease activity.

A remark on this clonotype: Its specificity is unknown.

Germline V gene data show CDR1 as SEHNR and CDR2 as FQNEAQ (reference sequence). This CDR3 spans 12 amino acids. Following a re-call of the 5' RACE reads, TCRdb has one entry per CDR3 protein and lacks DNA. In total, the table holds 170,000 or so distinct CDR3 sequences. The chain links TRBV7-9 to TRBJ2-7; the D gene TCRdb calls, TRBD1, cannot be checked with no DNA. The receptor was isolated from a human donor with ulcerative colitis or Crohn's disease, or a healthy co-twin of an affected twin (not recorded which). The sample consisted of blood. The CDR3 is CASSQTGYEQYF. Looking up the rest from reference TRBV7-9 and TRBJ2-7 gives the full variable domain: DTGVSQNPRHKITKRGQNVTFRCDPISEHNRLYWYRQTLGQGPEFLTYFQNEAQLEKSRLLSDRFSAERPKGSFSTLEIQRTEQGDSAMYLCASSQTGYEQYFGPGTRLTVT.